The rows below give T cell receptor beta chains drawn from one sample of a study of tumor-infiltrating lymphocytes in primary liver carcinoma. One entry per CDR3 protein results from TCRdb running MiXCR on the multiplex PCR reads. The table shows more than 95,000 distinct CDR3 sequences, with roughly three fifths occurring only once. What was sequenced was liver tumor tissue from sampling region 3. Source of these receptors: a woman aged 55-69 years with primary liver carcinoma and hepatitis B virus infection. The CDR3 runs from the conserved cysteine through the conserved F or W. A D gene is named only where the DNA matches it firmly. Clone size is given for some rows only: seen once, a few or many times, or a class if the clone is expanded.

TRBJ1-5	TRBD1	TRBV28	few	CASSYPGQGWQPQHF
TRBJ2-5	TRBD2	TRBV7-8	once	CASCEAGTKVTQYF
TRBJ1-2	-	TRBV12-3/TRBV12-4	medium-sized	CASNRAGAYGYTF
TRBJ2-2	-	TRBV20-1	-	CSARLLALNTGELFF
TRBJ2-7	TRBD2	TRBV11-2	-	CASSFDRISLAGPYEQYF
TRBJ2-7	TRBD2	TRBV29-1	-	CSVGTSGPHELYF
TRBJ2-3	-	TRBV29-1	-	CSVGQIPDGGLADTQYF
TRBJ2-5	TRBD2	TRBV6-1	many	CASSLLAGGQETQYF
TRBJ2-2	TRBD2	TRBV11-2	-	CASSSHSLAGVRELFF
TRBJ2-1	TRBD2	TRBV6-4	-	CASSDRAGDVPHFF
TRBJ1-2	-	TRBV12-3/TRBV12-4	-	CACSLGQITYYGYTF
TRBJ2-1	-	TRBV7-9	many	CASSSPGEATYNEQFF
TRBJ2-3	-	TRBV5-1	-	CASSLAEAWGDTQYF
TRBJ2-1	-	TRBV29-1	-	CSVEPAGSGNGLFF
TRBJ2-5	-	TRBV10-1	once	CASSETVQETHYF
TRBJ2-5	TRBD1	TRBV5-1	few	CASSLLGRVDRAKETQYF
TRBJ2-7	TRBD2	TRBV4-2	-	CASSLGLAGAHEQYF
TRBJ2-1	-	TRBV11-2	-	CTSSLSGTYNEQFF
TRBJ2-3	-	TRBV7-9	-	CASSFLEGGTSTDTQYF
TRBJ2-7	-	TRBV4-2	-	CASSRLDQNSYEQYF
TRBJ1-2	-	TRBV29-1	-	CNVEETANYGYTF
TRBJ2-5	-	TRBV11-2	once	CASSLEGVETRYF
TRBJ1-5	TRBD1	TRBV28	few	CASTADRGSNQPQHF
TRBJ1-1	-	TRBV19	-	CASSTQGLGGTEAFF
TRBJ1-2	-	TRBV11-2	medium-sized	CASSLDRVDAYGYTF
TRBJ2-1	-	TRBV11-2	-	CASSLIREWSEQFF
TRBJ2-7	-	TRBV4-1	many	CASSLNPSSYEQYF
TRBJ1-5	-	TRBV6-5	-	CASSPGDLIGKPQHF
TRBJ2-2	TRBD2	TRBV4-2	-	CASSTGAGAVGELTF
TRBJ2-1	-	TRBV11-1	once	CASSLIPDSTYNEQFF
TRBJ2-3	-	TRBV2	-	CDTRGAADTQYF
TRBJ2-7	-	TRBV20-1	-	CSAIGQGAYSEQYF
TRBJ1-1	-	TRBV13	few	CASSLDKTGNTEAFF
TRBJ2-1	TRBD2	TRBV5-1	-	CASTLSGRRTNEQFF
TRBJ2-7	-	TRBV4-1	few	CASSQAAGRQYEQYF
TRBJ1-2	-	TRBV11-1	-	CASSSDMGGGYTF
TRBJ1-1	TRBD1	TRBV10-3	medium-sized	CAITRGTAMNTEAFF
TRBJ2-7	-	TRBV12-3/TRBV12-4	-	CASSQEMGGRNEQYF
TRBJ2-4	-	TRBV28	-	CANRKGGSGNIHYF
TRBJ2-1	TRBD2	TRBV28	-	CASSPAAGGGYNEQFF
TRBJ2-7	TRBD2	TRBV24-1	-	CATSAGGLAHYEQYF
TRBJ2-5	-	TRBV20-1	-	CSAPGQRVGETQYF
TRBJ2-7	-	TRBV7-9	once	CASCPKGSGRYEQYF
TRBJ2-7	TRBD1	TRBV28	few	CASTPGQGIREQYF
TRBJ2-4	-	TRBV18	-	CASSTDQQGIQYF
TRBJ2-2	-	TRBV29-1	-	CSVRGKSTWELFF
TRBJ2-5	-	TRBV7-6	once	CASSLDSQETQYF
TRBJ2-3	TRBD2	TRBV24-1	-	CATSDLRAGGRTDTQYF
TRBJ1-3	TRBD1	TRBV11-2	-	CASSSRPDRGVYSGNTIYF